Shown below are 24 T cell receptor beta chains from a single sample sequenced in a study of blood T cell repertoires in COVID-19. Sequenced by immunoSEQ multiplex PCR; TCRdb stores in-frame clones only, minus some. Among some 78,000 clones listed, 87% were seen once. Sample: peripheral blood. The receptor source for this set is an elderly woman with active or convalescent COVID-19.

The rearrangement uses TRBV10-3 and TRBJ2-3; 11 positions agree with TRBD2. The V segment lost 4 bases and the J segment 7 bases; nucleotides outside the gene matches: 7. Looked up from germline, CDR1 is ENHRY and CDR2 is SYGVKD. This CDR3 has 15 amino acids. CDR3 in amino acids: CAISGTSGSRNTQYF. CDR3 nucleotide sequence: TGTGCCATCAGTGGTACTAGCGGGAGCCGGAATACGCAGTATTTT.

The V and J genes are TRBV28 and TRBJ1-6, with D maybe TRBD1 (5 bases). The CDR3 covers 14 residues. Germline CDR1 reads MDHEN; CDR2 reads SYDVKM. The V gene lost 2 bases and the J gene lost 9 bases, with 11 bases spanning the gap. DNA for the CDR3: TGTGCCAGCAGTTTAGAGCTGGGGGGTTCACCCCTCCACTTT. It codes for CASSLELGGSPLHF.

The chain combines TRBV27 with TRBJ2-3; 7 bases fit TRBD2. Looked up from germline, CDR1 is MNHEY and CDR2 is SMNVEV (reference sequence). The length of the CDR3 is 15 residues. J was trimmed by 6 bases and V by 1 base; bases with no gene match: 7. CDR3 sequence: CASSLFGLGEDTQYF. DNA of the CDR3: TGTGCCAGCAGTTTATTTGGACTAGGAGAGGATACGCAGTATTTT.

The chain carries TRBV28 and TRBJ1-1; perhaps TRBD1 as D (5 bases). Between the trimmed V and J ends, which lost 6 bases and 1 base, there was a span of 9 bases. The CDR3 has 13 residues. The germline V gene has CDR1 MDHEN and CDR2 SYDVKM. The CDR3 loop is CASRITGNTEAFF. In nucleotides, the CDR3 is TGTGCCAGCAGAATAACAGGGAACACTGAAGCTTTCTTT.

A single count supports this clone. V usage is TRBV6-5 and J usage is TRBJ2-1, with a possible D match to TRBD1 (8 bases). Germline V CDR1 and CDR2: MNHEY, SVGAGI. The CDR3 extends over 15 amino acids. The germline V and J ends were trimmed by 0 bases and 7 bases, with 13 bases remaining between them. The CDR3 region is CASSYSDREGNEQFF. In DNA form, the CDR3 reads TGTGCCAGCAGTTACTCGGACAGGGAGGGAAATGAGCAGTTCTTC.

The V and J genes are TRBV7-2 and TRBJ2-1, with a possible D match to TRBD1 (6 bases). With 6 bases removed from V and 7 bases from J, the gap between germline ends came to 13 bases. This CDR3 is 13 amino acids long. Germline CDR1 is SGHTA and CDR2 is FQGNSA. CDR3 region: CASRQGGWNEQFF. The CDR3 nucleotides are TGTGCCAGCAGACAGGGCGGTTGGAATGAGCAGTTCTTC.

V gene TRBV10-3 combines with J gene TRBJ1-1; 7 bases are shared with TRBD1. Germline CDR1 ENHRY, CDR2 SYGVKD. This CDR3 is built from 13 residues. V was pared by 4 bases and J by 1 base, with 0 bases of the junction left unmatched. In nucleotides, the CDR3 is TGTGCCATCAGTGGGACAGGGAACACTGAAGCTTTCTTT. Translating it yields CAISGTGNTEAFF.

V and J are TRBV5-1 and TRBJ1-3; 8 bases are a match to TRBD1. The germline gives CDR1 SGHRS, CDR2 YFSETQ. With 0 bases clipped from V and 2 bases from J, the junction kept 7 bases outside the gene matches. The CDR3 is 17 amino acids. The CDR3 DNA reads TGCGCCAGCAGCTTGGCGGGGGACAGGCGAACTGGAAACACCATATATTTT. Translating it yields CASSLAGDRRTGNTIYF.

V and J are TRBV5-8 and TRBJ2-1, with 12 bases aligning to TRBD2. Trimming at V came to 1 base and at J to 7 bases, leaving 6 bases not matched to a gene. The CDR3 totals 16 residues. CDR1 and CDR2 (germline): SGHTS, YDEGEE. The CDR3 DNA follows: TGTGCCAGCAGCTTGTATCGGACTAGCGGGAAAAATGAGCAGTTCTTC. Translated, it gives CASSLYRTSGKNEQFF.

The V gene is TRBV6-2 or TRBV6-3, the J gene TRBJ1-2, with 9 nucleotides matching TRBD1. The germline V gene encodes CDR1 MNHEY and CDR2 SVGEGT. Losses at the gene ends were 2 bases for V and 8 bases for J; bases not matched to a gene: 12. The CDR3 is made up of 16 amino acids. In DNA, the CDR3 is TGTGCCAGCAGTTACCCTCCGGACAGGGGATCTCGGGGCTACACCTTC. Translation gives CASSYPPDRGSRGYTF.

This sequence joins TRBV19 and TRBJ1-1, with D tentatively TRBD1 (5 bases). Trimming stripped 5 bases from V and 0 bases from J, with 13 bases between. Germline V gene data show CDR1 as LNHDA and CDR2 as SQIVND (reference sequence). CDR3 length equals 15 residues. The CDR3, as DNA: TGTGCCAGTAGTCACTCACAGGTTATGAACACTGAAGCTTTCTTT. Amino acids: CASSHSQVMNTEAFF. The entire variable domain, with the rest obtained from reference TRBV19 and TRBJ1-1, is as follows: DGGITQSPKYLFRKEGQNVTLSCEQNLNHDAMYWYRQDPGQGLRLIYYSQIVNDFQKGDIAEGYSVSREKKESFPLTVTSAQKNPTAFYLCASSHSQVMNTEAFFGQGTRLTVV.

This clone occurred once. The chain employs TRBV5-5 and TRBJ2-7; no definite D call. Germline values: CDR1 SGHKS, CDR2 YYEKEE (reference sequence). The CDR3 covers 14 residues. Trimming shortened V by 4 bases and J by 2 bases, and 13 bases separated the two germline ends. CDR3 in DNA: TGTGCCAGCAGCCCCCCCCTAAGCCCCTACGAGCAGTACTTC. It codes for CASSPPLSPYEQYF. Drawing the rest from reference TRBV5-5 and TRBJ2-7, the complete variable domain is DAGVTQSPTHLIKTRGQQVTLRCSPISGHKSVSWYQQVLGQGPQFIFQYYEKEERGRGNFPDRFSARQFPNYSSELNVNALLLGDSALYLCASSPPLSPYEQYFGPGTRLTVT.

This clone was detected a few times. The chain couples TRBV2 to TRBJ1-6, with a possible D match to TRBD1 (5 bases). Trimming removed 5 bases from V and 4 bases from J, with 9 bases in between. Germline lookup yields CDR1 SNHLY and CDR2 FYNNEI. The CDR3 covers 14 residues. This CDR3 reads CASSLTVYNSPLHF. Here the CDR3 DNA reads TGTGCCAGCAGTCTGACAGTTTATAATTCACCCCTCCACTTT.

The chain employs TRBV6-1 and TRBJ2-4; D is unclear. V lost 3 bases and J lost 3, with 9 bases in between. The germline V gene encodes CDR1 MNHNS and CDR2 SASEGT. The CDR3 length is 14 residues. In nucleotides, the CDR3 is TGTGCCAGCAGTGAGTCCCTTGTCAAAAACATTCAGTACTTC. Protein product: CASSESLVKNIQYF.

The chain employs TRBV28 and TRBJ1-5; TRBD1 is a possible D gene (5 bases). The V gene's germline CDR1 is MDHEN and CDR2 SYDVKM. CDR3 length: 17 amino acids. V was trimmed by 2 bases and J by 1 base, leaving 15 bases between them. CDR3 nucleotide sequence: TGTGCCAGCAGTTTAGGGGGGTCCTCGGGAAGCAATCAGCCCCAGCATTTT. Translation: CASSLGGSSGSNQPQHF.

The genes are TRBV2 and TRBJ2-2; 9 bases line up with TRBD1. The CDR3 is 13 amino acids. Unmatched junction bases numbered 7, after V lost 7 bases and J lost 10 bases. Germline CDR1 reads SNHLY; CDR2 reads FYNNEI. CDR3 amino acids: CASNNRGREELFF. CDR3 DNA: TGTGCCAGCAACAACAGGGGGCGCGAGGAGCTGTTTTTT.

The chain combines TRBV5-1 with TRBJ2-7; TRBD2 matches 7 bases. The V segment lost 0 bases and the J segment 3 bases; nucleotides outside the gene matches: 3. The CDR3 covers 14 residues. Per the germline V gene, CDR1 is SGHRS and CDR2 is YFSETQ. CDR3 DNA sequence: TGCGCCAGCAGCTTGGGGGGAGGGAGCTACGAGCAGTACTTC. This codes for CASSLGGGSYEQYF.

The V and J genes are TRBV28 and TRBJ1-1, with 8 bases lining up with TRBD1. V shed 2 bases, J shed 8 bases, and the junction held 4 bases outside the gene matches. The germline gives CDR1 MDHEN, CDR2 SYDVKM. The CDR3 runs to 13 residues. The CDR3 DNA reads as TGTGCCAGCAGTTTAGCAGGGGGCAAGGAAGCTTTCTTT. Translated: CASSLAGGKEAFF.

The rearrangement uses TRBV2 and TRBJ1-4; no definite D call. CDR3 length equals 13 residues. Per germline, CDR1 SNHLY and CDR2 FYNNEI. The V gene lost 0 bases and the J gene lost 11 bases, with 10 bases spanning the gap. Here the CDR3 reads CASSEAVDLKLFF. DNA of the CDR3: TGTGCCAGCAGTGAAGCTGTAGATCTGAAACTGTTTTTT.

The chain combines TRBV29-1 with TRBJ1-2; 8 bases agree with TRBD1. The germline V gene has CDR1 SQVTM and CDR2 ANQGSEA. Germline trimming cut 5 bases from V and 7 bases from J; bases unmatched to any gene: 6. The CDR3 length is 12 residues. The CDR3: CSVTQGAFGYTF. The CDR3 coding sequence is TGCAGCGTTACCCAGGGGGCCTTTGGCTACACCTTC.

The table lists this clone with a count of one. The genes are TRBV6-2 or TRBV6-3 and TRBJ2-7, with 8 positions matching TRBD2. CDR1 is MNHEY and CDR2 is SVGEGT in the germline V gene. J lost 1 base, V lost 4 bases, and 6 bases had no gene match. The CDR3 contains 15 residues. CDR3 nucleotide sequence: TGTGCCAGCAGTTCCCTGACGGGGGGGTCCTACGAGCAGTACTTC. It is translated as CASSSLTGGSYEQYF.

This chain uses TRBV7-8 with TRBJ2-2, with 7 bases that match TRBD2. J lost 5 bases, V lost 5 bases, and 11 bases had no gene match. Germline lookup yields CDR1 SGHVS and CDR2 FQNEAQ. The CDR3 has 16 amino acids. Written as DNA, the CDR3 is TGTGCCAGCAGCCCCCCCGGCGGGAGACAGACCGGGGAGCTGTTTTTT. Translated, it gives CASSPPGGRQTGELFF.

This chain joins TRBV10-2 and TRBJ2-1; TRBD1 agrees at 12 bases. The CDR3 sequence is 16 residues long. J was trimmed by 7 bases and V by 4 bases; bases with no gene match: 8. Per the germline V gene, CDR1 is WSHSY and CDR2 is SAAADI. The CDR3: CASSGRWDRGRNEQFF. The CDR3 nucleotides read TGCGCCAGCAGTGGCAGATGGGACAGGGGGCGGAATGAGCAGTTCTTC.

CDR3 in amino acids: CASSQGGQGLNYGYTF. The CDR3 DNA reads as TGTGCCAGCAGCCAAGGGGGACAGGGGCTTAACTATGGCTACACCTTC. The V and J genes are TRBV3-1 (or the pseudogene TRBV3-2) and TRBJ1-2, with TRBD1 identical over 10 bases. CDR1 is LGHDT, CDR2 YNNKEL, per germline (reference sequence). With V trimmed by 1 base and J by 1 base, 3 bases remained unmatched. The CDR3 spans 16 residues.